Listed here are 16 T cell receptor beta chains from one sample, sequenced in a study of T cell changes during pregnancy in multiple sclerosis. Libraries were prepared by immunoSEQ multiplex PCR; TCRdb keeps only in-frame clonotypes and omits some of them. This table holds approximately 53,000 clones, 90% found once. Sample: peripheral blood, taken after pregnancy. The receptors were sampled from a female donor in good health, enrolled as a control in a pregnancy study.

The genes are TRBV6-5 and TRBJ2-7, with 10 bases matching TRBD1. CDR3 size: 14 residues. Germline values: CDR1 MNHEY, CDR2 SVGAGI. Germline trimming cut 8 bases from V and 2 bases from J; bases unmatched to any gene: 6. CDR3 sequence (DNA): TGTGCCAGCGGGGAGGACAGGGGGGCCTACGAGCAGTACTTC. Protein: CASGEDRGAYEQYF.

This clone was observed once. CDR3 sequence: CASSVRAGRTGELFF. CDR3 bases: TGTGCCAGCAGCGTACGTGCAGGGCGCACCGGGGAGCTGTTTTTT. This chain uses TRBV9 with TRBJ2-2, with a weak D call TRBD1 (5 bases). Looked up from germline, CDR1 is SGDLS and CDR2 is YYNGEE. This CDR3 contains 15 residues. Trimming took 1 base from V and 4 from J, leaving 11 bases between them.

This chain links TRBV11-2 with TRBJ1-2, with D possibly being TRBD1 (5 bases). Germline CDR1 and CDR2: SGHAT and FQNNGV. The CDR3 contains 15 residues. V was trimmed by 3 bases and J by 8 bases, leaving 19 bases between them. The CDR3: CASSFHLSRVGGYTF. As DNA, the CDR3 is TGTGCCAGCAGCTTCCACCTGAGCAGGGTCGGAGGCTACACCTTC.

There are a few counts of this clone. The chain carries TRBV7-9 and TRBJ1-1, with D perhaps matching TRBD1 (5 bases). The V gene's germline CDR1 is SEHNR and CDR2 FQNEAQ (reference sequence). V shed 8 bases and J shed 1 base, with 14 bases lying between them. The CDR3 length is 14 residues. The CDR3 coding sequence is TGTGCCAGCGGGGCCAACCCTGGGAACACTGAAGCTTTCTTT. Its translation is CASGANPGNTEAFF.

The rearrangement joins TRBV4-2 to TRBJ2-3, with TRBD2 identical over 10 bases. V lost 2 bases to trimming and J lost 2 bases; unmatched junction nucleotides: 1. Looked up from germline, CDR1 is LGHNA and CDR2 is YNFKEQ. The CDR3 loop spans 15 amino acids. The CDR3 reads CASSQTSGATDTQYF. Here the CDR3 DNA reads TGTGCCAGCAGCCAAACTAGCGGGGCCACAGATACGCAGTATTTT.

The rearrangement joins TRBV11-3 to TRBJ2-1; TRBD2 matches 9 bases. The CDR3 has 13 residues. V was pared by 4 bases and J by 9 bases, with 4 bases of the junction left unmatched. The germline V gene encodes CDR1 SGHNT and CDR2 YENEEA. This chain's CDR3 is CASSSSGIGEQFF. CDR3 DNA sequence: TGTGCCAGCAGCTCTAGCGGGATTGGTGAGCAGTTCTTC.

This clone was picked up a small number of times. The genes are TRBV5-1 and TRBJ1-6; 10 positions match TRBD1. The J segment lost 9 bases and the V segment lost 4 bases, leaving 10 bases of the junction unmatched. CDR3 length equals 16 residues. Germline-derived CDR1 and CDR2 are SGHRS and YFSETQ. DNA of the CDR3: TGCGCCAGCAGCGCCTCCGGGACAGGGGTCGGTTCACCCCTCCACTTT. Its translation is CASSASGTGVGSPLHF.

The rearrangement uses TRBV5-1 and TRBJ2-1; 9 bases align to TRBD2. CDR3 length: 16 amino acids. J was trimmed by 6 bases and V by 0 bases; bases with no gene match: 7. CDR1 and CDR2 (germline): SGHRS, YFSETQ. CDR3 region: CASSLEGLAGSNEQFF. CDR3 nucleotides: TGCGCCAGCAGCTTGGAAGGTCTAGCGGGAAGCAATGAGCAGTTCTTC.

The gene calls are TRBV9 and TRBJ1-2; no clear D gene. Trimming removed 0 bases from V and 6 bases from J, with 3 bases in between. The CDR3 is made up of 11 amino acids. Germline V gene sequence: CDR1 SGDLS, CDR2 YYNGEE. The CDR3 here is CASSVANGYTF. In DNA form, the CDR3 reads TGTGCCAGCAGCGTAGCTAATGGCTACACCTTC.

The chain recombines TRBV9 with TRBJ2-3; 13 bases are shared with TRBD2. The CDR3 runs to 17 residues. The germline CDR1 and CDR2 sequences are SGDLS and YYNGEE. V trimming: 1 base; J trimming: 4 bases; junction bases outside the gene matches: 6. The chain's CDR3 is CASSVTGTSGTSDTQYF. CDR3 in DNA: TGTGCCAGCAGCGTAACAGGGACTAGCGGGACGTCAGATACGCAGTATTTT.

The V and J genes are TRBV19 and TRBJ1-5; possibly TRBD1 for D (6 bases). The CDR3 extends over 13 amino acids. Germline V gene data show CDR1 as LNHDA and CDR2 as SQIVND (reference sequence). Trimming left V 6 bases short and J 4 bases short, with 10 bases between. CDR3 DNA: TGTGCCAGTAGAGGACAGCCGAATCAGCCCCAGCATTTT. It encodes CASRGQPNQPQHF.

The chain joins TRBV29-1 to TRBJ1-2; unclear D gene. This CDR3 contains 15 residues. Germline lookup yields CDR1 SQVTM and CDR2 ANQGSEA. Trimming took off 6 bases at V and 8 bases at J, with 25 bases between the two ends. The CDR3 sequence: CSVPRRCRKYRGYTF. The CDR3 DNA sequence: TGCAGCGTCCCCCGGCGGTGCCGGAAGTATCGGGGCTACACCTTC.

The count of this clone is one. The chain has TRBV28 and TRBJ1-5; 7 nucleotides align to TRBD1. Per germline, CDR1 MDHEN and CDR2 SYDVKM. Trimming removed 4 bases from V and 0 bases from J; junction bases left unmatched: 6. This CDR3 is built from 16 residues. CDR3 in DNA: TGTGCCAGCAGTTATACAGGGGTCTATAGCAATCAGCCCCAGCATTTT. Translation: CASSYTGVYSNQPQHF.

In DNA form, the CDR3 reads TGTGCCAGCAGCGCCGGTGGACAATCGAACTATGGCTACACCTTC. Amino acids: CASSAGGQSNYGYTF. The J gene is TRBJ1-2, the V gene TRBV9, with D possibly TRBD1 on 5 matching bases. Germline CDR1 reads SGDLS; CDR2 reads YYNGEE. Trimming pared 3 bases from V and 2 bases from J, leaving 14 bases between. This CDR3 spans 15 amino acids. The full variable domain, with the rest looked up from reference TRBV9 and TRBJ1-2, is DSGVTQTPKHLITATGQRVTLRCSPRSGDLSVYWYQQSLDQGLQFLIQYYNGEERAKGNILERFSAQQFPDLHSELNLSSLELGDSALYFCASSAGGQSNYGYTFGSGTRLTVV.

This rearrangement joins TRBV6-1 to TRBJ1-2, with 8 nucleotides matching TRBD1. CDR3 size: 15 residues. CDR1 is MNHNS, CDR2 SASEGT, per germline. With V trimmed by 8 bases and J by 0 bases, 8 bases remained unmatched. CDR3 sequence: CASSGQGKANYGYTF. DNA for the CDR3: TGTGCCAGCTCAGGACAGGGTAAAGCTAACTATGGCTACACCTTC.

This clone was picked up one time. The genes are TRBV11-2 and TRBJ2-7; 11 positions match TRBD2. V lost 1 base to trimming and J lost 1 base; unmatched junction nucleotides: 6. The CDR3 consists of 17 residues. The germline CDR1 and CDR2 sequences are SGHAT and FQNNGV. The CDR3 region has the DNA TGTGCCAGCAGCTTAGCGGGACTAGCGGCATTATCCTACGAGCAGTACTTC. Translation gives CASSLAGLAALSYEQYF.